This TCR beta chain was identified in a study of identical twins. TCRdb reanalysed the 5' RACE reads using MiXCR and keeps one entry per CDR3 protein. Among roughly 700,000 distinct CDR3 sequences listed, roughly 8% were seen once. The CDR3 is 18 residues long. J was trimmed by 8 bases and V by 2 bases; bases with no gene match: 12. In germline, CDR1 is MNHEY, CDR2 SMNVEV (reference sequence). These data were likewise used in another study, on yellow fever vaccine responses in identical twins.

The rearrangement links TRBV27 to TRBJ2-1; 13 bases fit TRBD2. Sequenced: PBMCs. This TCR derives from a woman aged 18-29 years in good health. Written as DNA, the CDR3 is TGTGCCAGCAGTTTAACGTGGACTAGCGGGAGCATTGGGCATGAGCAGTTCTTC. Translated, it gives CASSLTWTSGSIGHEQFF.